Described below is a single TCR beta chain sequence and its context. Germline V gene sequence: CDR1 MNHEY, CDR2 SVGAGI. The length of the CDR3 is 15 residues. Trimming pared 5 bases from V and 8 bases from J, leaving 18 bases between. Blood sampling was done at baseline, cycle 4 day 1, and cycle 7 day 1. The protocol was immunoSEQ multiplex PCR, while the TCRdb copy is restricted to in-frame clones and leaves out a portion. Seen here are approximately 82,000 clones, more than 70% observed once, and the top ten hold around 2.3%. The data stem from a study of OX40 agonist ivuxolimab in advanced cancers.

This TCR derives from an adult with an advanced solid tumor such as melanoma, head and neck, liver or kidney cancer. V and J are TRBV6-5 and TRBJ1-4, with D perhaps TRBD1 (5 bases). This specimen consisted of CD4+ or CD8+ T cells sorted from blood, obtained in a trial of the OX40 agonist ivuxolimab. The CDR3 DNA sequence: TGTGCCAGCAGTCCGAGGGACGGGAGCAGGGAAAAACTGTTTTTT. Its protein product is CASSPRDGSREKLFF.